This T cell receptor beta chain was sequenced during a study of blood T cell repertoires in COVID-19. Method: immunoSEQ multiplex PCR; TCRdb's copy keeps in-frame clones and lacks some. The sample lists over 200,000 clones; roughly 87% were seen once. In germline, CDR1 is MNHNS, CDR2 SASEGT. Trimming removed 1 base from V and 4 bases from J, with 16 bases in between. The CDR3 is made up of 16 amino acids. The TCR sequence derives from a man aged 40-49 years with active or convalescent COVID-19. The sequencing sample was made of peripheral blood. The chain links TRBV6-1 to TRBJ1-1, with D unclear. The CDR3 reads CASSEDVTTLGTEAFF. DNA of the CDR3: TGTGCCAGCAGTGAAGATGTCACTACTCTGGGCACTGAAGCTTTCTTT.